The rows below give T cell receptor beta chains drawn from one sample of a study of cytomegalovirus exposure and HLA in healthy donors. Generated by immunoSEQ multiplex PCR, the TCRdb table keeps only in-frame clones and is missing some. The sample has 100,000 to 130,000 clones; approximately 79% are singletons. Specimen: PBMCs. The receptors come from a woman in her thirties or forties in good health and CMV-seropositive. CDR3s include the opening cysteine and the closing phenylalanine or tryptophan. A D gene is named only where the DNA matches it firmly. Clone size is not always given. Where it is, it says once, few, many or a class for expanded clones.

D gene	clone size	V gene	J gene	CDR3 length	CDR3 protein	CDR3 DNA
.	few	TRBV19	TRBJ2-1	13	CASSMSSPGDKFF	TGTGCCAGTAGTATGTCTAGTCCGGGTGATAAGTTCTTC
.	.	TRBV6-6	TRBJ1-4	15	CASSRRRGGNEKLFF	TGTGCCAGCAGCCGAAGGAGGGGAGGTAATGAAAAACTGTTTTTT
TRBD2	once	TRBV25-1	TRBJ2-2	15	CASSLAGGNTGELFF	TGTGCCAGCAGCTTAGCGGGGGGCAACACCGGGGAGCTGTTTTTT
.	few	TRBV19	TRBJ1-3	15	CASRADRSSGNTIYF	TGTGCCAGTAGGGCCGACAGAAGCTCTGGAAACACCATATATTTT
TRBD1	.	TRBV7-9	TRBJ2-6	18	CASSSYRGPSSGANVLTF	TGTGCCAGCAGCTCATACAGGGGGCCCAGCTCTGGGGCCAACGTCCTGACTTTC
TRBD2	.	TRBV7-3	TRBJ2-1	16	CASSPGLAGTRNEQFF	TGTGCCAGCAGCCCTGGACTAGCGGGGACACGCAATGAGCAGTTCTTC
TRBD2	.	TRBV29-1	TRBJ2-3	15	CSVDDSGGGTDTQYF	TGCAGCGTTGATGATAGCGGGGGGGGCACAGATACGCAGTATTTT
TRBD1	.	TRBV7-3	TRBJ1-1	13	CASSTDRGTEAFF	TGTGCCAGCAGCACTGACAGGGGAACTGAAGCTTTCTTT
.	.	TRBV5-1	TRBJ1-6	16	CASSLERLDTGSPLHF	TGCGCCAGCAGCTTGGAACGGTTAGACACCGGTTCACCCCTCCACTTT
.	.	TRBV9	TRBJ1-1	15	CASSVDGLQDTEAFF	TGTGCCAGCAGCGTAGATGGCCTCCAGGACACTGAAGCTTTCTTT
TRBD1	.	TRBV7-2	TRBJ2-7	15	CASSLGTGRSYEQYF	TGTGCCAGCAGCTTAGGGACAGGAAGATCCTACGAGCAGTACTTC
TRBD1	.	TRBV4-3	TRBJ1-6	14	CASSQDLGRDRVHF	TGCGCCAGCAGCCAAGATTTAGGTCGGGACAGGGTCCACTTT
.	.	TRBV5-1	TRBJ2-2	16	CASSGGDSLNTGELFF	TGCGCCAGCAGCGGAGGGGACAGCTTGAACACCGGGGAGCTGTTTTTT
TRBD1	.	TRBV5-1	TRBJ1-1	13	CASYDHRGTEAFF	TGCGCCAGCTATGATCACAGGGGGACTGAAGCTTTCTTT
TRBD2	.	TRBV19	TRBJ2-5	14	CASSSGLAGETQYF	TGTGCCAGTAGTTCGGGACTAGCGGGGGAGACCCAGTACTTC
.	.	TRBV14	TRBJ2-5	15	CASSVNLGVGETQYF	TGTGCCAGCAGCGTAAACCTCGGGGTAGGAGAGACCCAGTACTTC
.	.	TRBV27	TRBJ1-1	17	CASSLSWTPGGRAEAFF	TGTGCCAGCAGTTTATCGTGGACCCCCGGGGGGCGCGCTGAAGCTTTCTTT
TRBD2	.	TRBV6-6	TRBJ2-5	15	CASTNSGGATETQYF	TGTGCCAGCACCAATAGCGGGGGGGCCACAGAGACCCAGTACTTC
.	.	TRBV30	TRBJ1-2	12	CAWRVLRDGYTF	TGTGCCTGGAGGGTCCTTCGGGATGGCTACACCTTC
.	.	TRBV9	TRBJ1-1	15	CASSVGAGGNTEAFF	TGTGCCAGCAGCGTAGGGGCGGGCGGGAACACTGAAGCTTTCTTT
.	once	TRBV7-9	TRBJ1-2	14	CASSLGPRASGYTF	TGTGCCAGCAGCCTGGGGCCCAGGGCGAGTGGCTACACCTTC
TRBD1	.	TRBV5-1	TRBJ2-7	12	CASSSDRGAQYF	TGCGCCAGCAGCTCGGACAGGGGTGCGCAGTACTTC
TRBD1	.	TRBV5-1	TRBJ2-1	14	CASREGGAYNEQFF	TGCGCCAGCAGGGAAGGGGGCGCCTACAATGAGCAGTTCTTC
.	.	TRBV5-1	TRBJ2-5	14	CASSPGIGRGEQYF	TGCGCCAGCAGCCCGGGTATAGGCAGGGGAGAGCAGTACTTC
TRBD2	.	TRBV7-2	TRBJ2-7	14	CASKASGGAYEQYF	TGTGCCAGCAAGGCATCCGGGGGGGCCTACGAGCAGTACTTC
TRBD1	.	TRBV29-1	TRBJ1-1	13	CSVDRGQRTEAFF	TGCAGCGTCGACAGGGGGCAGAGGACTGAAGCTTTCTTT
TRBD1	.	TRBV15	TRBJ1-1	16	CATSRDPLTGGTEAFF	TGTGCCACCAGCAGAGACCCCCTTACAGGGGGGACTGAAGCTTTCTTT
.	.	TRBV5-1	TRBJ1-1	13	CASSLQRGTEAFF	TGCGCCAGCAGCTTGCAGCGGGGAACTGAAGCTTTCTTT
.	once	TRBV7-6	TRBJ2-1	16	CASSSWDTSSYNEQFF	TGTGCCAGCAGCTCATGGGACACCAGCTCCTACAATGAGCAGTTCTTC
TRBD2	few	TRBV15	TRBJ2-1	17	CATSREIWISGGNEQFF	TGTGCCACCAGCAGAGAAATCTGGATCTCGGGGGGAAATGAGCAGTTCTTC
.	.	TRBV18	TRBJ2-3	13	CASSPPAADTQYF	TGTGCCAGCTCACCTCCGGCGGCAGATACGCAGTATTTT
.	.	TRBV7-6	TRBJ2-3	15	CASSLARGITDTQYF	TGTGCCAGCAGCTTAGCGCGCGGAATCACAGATACGCAGTATTTT